The present T cell receptor (beta chain) was sequenced within a study of T cell responses to AZD1222 COVID-19 vaccine. General study results and limits: Seropositive status at baseline applied to only 5 or 6 AZD1222 recipients. Nearly half of spike-specific TCRs reportedly target variant regions that are unmutated in the B.1.351 and B.1.1.7 variants. Two AZD1222 administrations were followed by greater Spike-specific TCR breadth and depth.

With regard to this clone: Antigen: not known. The sample carries other DNA sequences with the same CDR3.

TCRdb's copy holds only in-frame clones and misses some; the assay was immunoSEQ multiplex PCR. The sample contains 100,000 or so clones, less than 95% of which appear only once. Germline CDR1 is MNHEY and CDR2 is SVGAGI. V lost 5 bases to trimming and J lost 2 bases; unmatched junction nucleotides: 2. CDR3 size: 13 residues. This specimen consisted of peripheral blood, obtained on day 0 of AZD1222 vaccination. This chain joins TRBV6-5 and TRBJ2-5, with 7 bases fitting TRBD1. The receptor's source is an adult in good health. CDR3 sequence: CASSRGQQETQYF. The CDR3 bases are TGTGCCAGCAGTAGGGGACAGCAAGAGACCCAGTACTTC.